The source of this TCR beta chain is a study of cytomegalovirus exposure and HLA in healthy donors. Points from the study as a whole: When the data were analyzed later, several of the most significant clusters appeared to be linked to common viral pathogens. Compared with the approximately 700-donor mean, an Asian-associated ancestry cluster reportedly had fewer N-insertions, according to a later analysis. The study listed some 160 cytomegalovirus-associated TCR beta chains.

Concerning this clone itself: What it binds is not known.

Primers included in the PCR were 60 Vbeta and 13 Jbeta primers. Generated by immunoSEQ multiplex PCR, the TCRdb table keeps only in-frame clones and is missing some. Of approximately 150,000 clones in the sample, about four fifths were seen once. The germline V and J ends were trimmed by 4 bases and 1 base, with 13 bases remaining between them. The germline V gene has CDR1 MNHNS and CDR2 SASEGT. This CDR3 comprises 15 residues. The specimen sequenced was PBMCs. The chain is built from TRBV6-1 and TRBJ1-1; D gene ambiguous. This clonotype was obtained from a man aged 25 to 45 in good health and CMV-seropositive. CDR3 nucleotide sequence: TGTGCCAGCAGTGCTGGAGTCAACTCGAACACTGAAGCTTTCTTT. This encodes CASSAGVNSNTEAFF.